This entry concerns a single TCR beta chain. The antigen remains unidentified. This entry comes from a study of PD-L1 blockade in urothelial cancer. This table comes from immunoSEQ multiplex PCR, and its TCRdb copy is limited to in-frame clones, with some not included. Found here are some 120,000 clones, roughly 84% of them singletons; the top ten hold 2.5% to 4%. CDR1 and CDR2 (germline): MNHEY, SMNVEV (reference sequence). Trimming took 4 bases from V and 0 from J; bases not matched to a gene: 3. CDR3 length: 15 residues. Study-level results: Tumor-associated clones in the blood of durable-benefit patients grew more at 3 weeks.

As to time point: pretreatment peripheral blood. This specimen was PBMCs, taken around atezolizumab (anti-PD-L1) treatment. The clonotype originates from a man in his fifties with urothelial cancer. The chain carries TRBV27 and TRBJ1-3, with 7 nucleotides matching TRBD1. The CDR3 sequence: CASSSRDSSGNTIYF. DNA of the CDR3: TGTGCCAGCAGTTCCCGGGACAGCTCTGGAAACACCATATATTTT.